The entry that follows covers one T cell receptor beta chain sequence. It lacks a known antigen. It has no much larger one-base neighbor in the sample; base qualities were not kept. The source of the sample is a study of blood T cell repertoires in COVID-19 (dated by TCRdb to 2019 to 2021). About the investigation overall: Samples covering the acute and convalescent phases of COVID-19 were provided by collaborators in the United States, Italy and Spain. The prospective study material was composed of cDNA or gDNA derived from T cells, B-cell-depleted T cells, or PBMCs. Nearly every sample came with metadata listing a de-identified subject ID, COVID-19 status, age in years and sex. Where available, HLA class I and class II types were obtained from metadata supplied by the sample provider rather than from assay-based typing. The repertoires were released in a freely available public database intended as a resource for research on the immune response to SARS-CoV-2. The dataset comprised deeply sampled blood TCRbeta repertoires from subjects exposed to, actively infected with, or recovered from COVID-19. The samples were drawn from the first 160 participants of the ongoing ImmuneRACE study and from roughly 1,300 subjects provided by 6 global collaborators.

In Seattle, one collaborating source enrolled patients while the infection was active and tracked those patients longitudinally over the course of disease. The collaborating institutions used their own protocols to collect whole blood in K2EDTA tubes. Collaborator samples were shipped for TCRbeta analysis as frozen whole blood, isolated PBMCs, or DNA extracted from either sample type. Overall results and qualifications from the work: The amount of clinical and demographic metadata varied by source and participant and was provided uncurated.

TCRbeta CDR3 regions were amplified from genomic DNA by means of the immunoSEQ Assay, a bias-controlled multiplex PCR. The original pipeline was this. The number of nucleated cells in each sample was estimated from the amplification of reference gene primers within the assay. Sequence reads were collapsed and filtered to measure the absolute abundance of every unique TCRbeta CDR3 rearrangement. For each sample, productive Simpson clonality was calculated as the square root of Simpson's diversity index over productive rearrangements. TCRdb's version of the immuneACCESS table is confined to in-frame rearrangements and falls short of the full clone set. An unresolved V gene accounts for under half of the shortfall where checked; the remainder is of unknown origin. V and J calls and clone size are as listed in that table; D and trimming were resolved from the DNA. Here the sample has 330,000 or so clones; 87% occur a single time. Of the sample, approximately 10% falls within the top ten clones.

V and J lose 5 bases and 4 bases, and a span of 14 bases separates them. The CDR3, cysteine through phenylalanine, is 15 amino acids long. Only CDR3 DNA is held: 45 bases, read in frame from base 1. Reading the germline V gene gives CDR1 SGHTA and CDR2 FQGTGA. Recombination linked TRBV7-3 to TRBJ2-2; D gene: possibly TRBD1, on 7 matching bases. The sequence was collected from a man between 25 and 39 years old with COVID-19, enrolled during active disease. What was sequenced was peripheral blood. CDR3 region: CASSLRGDGTGELFF. The DNA sequence follows: TGTGCCAGCAGCCTCAGGGGGGACGGCACCGGGGAGCTGTTTTTT.